This TCR beta chain was sequenced during a study of cytomegalovirus exposure and HLA in healthy donors. V lost 1 base and J 3 bases, leaving 17 bases between the germline ends. The CDR3 loop spans 17 amino acids. In germline, CDR1 is SGHRS, CDR2 YFSETQ. PCR was performed using 60 Vbeta and 13 Jbeta primers. Using immunoSEQ multiplex PCR, the repertoire was profiled, and TCRdb retains in-frame clones only, with some absent. The sample records 55,000 to 70,000 clones, 83% being singletons. CMV serostatus was not recorded for this donor. Input material: PBMCs. This chain connects TRBV5-1 to TRBJ2-1; D possibly corresponds to TRBD1 (6 bases). The TCR originated in a human donor in good health. The CDR3 reads CASSLYRDISYYNEQFF. The CDR3 bases are TGCGCCAGCAGCTTGTACAGGGACATTTCTTACTACAATGAGCAGTTCTTC.